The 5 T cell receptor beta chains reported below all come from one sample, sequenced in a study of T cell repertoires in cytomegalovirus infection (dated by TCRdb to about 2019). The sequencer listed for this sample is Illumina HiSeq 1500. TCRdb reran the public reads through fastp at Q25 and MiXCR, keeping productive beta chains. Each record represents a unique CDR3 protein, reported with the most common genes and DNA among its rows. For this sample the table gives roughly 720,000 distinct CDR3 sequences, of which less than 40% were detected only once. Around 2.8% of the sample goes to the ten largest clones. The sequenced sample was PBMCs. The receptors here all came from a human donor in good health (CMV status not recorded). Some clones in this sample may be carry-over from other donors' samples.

CDR3 nucleotides: TGTGCCAGTAGCCAGACAGATTTGAACACTGAAGCTTTCTTT. Translation: CASSQTDLNTEAFF. This chain joins TRBV19 and TRBJ1-1; tentative D call: TRBD1 (5 bases). CDR3 length: 14 amino acids. CDR1 is LNHDA, CDR2 SQIVND, per germline (reference sequence). V was trimmed by 6 bases and J by 0 bases, leaving 11 bases between them.

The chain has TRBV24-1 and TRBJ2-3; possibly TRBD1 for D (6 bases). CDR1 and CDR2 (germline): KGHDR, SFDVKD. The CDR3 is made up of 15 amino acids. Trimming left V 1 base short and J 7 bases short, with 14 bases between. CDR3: CATSDFSRGRHTQYF. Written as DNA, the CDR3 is TGTGCCACCAGTGATTTTTCCAGGGGTAGGCATACGCAGTATTTT.

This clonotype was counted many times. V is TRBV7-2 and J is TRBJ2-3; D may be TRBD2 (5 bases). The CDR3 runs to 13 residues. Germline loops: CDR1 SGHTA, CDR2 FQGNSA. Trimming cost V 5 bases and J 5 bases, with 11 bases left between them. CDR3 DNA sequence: TGTGCCAGCAGCGCTAGCCATGGAGATACGCAGTATTTT. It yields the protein CASSASHGDTQYF.

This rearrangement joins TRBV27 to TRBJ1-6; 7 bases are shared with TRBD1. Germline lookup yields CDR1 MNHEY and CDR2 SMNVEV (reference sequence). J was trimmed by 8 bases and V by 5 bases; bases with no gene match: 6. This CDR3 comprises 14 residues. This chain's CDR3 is CASSQQGRHSPLHF. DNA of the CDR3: TGTGCCAGCAGTCAACAGGGGAGGCATTCACCCCTCCACTTT.

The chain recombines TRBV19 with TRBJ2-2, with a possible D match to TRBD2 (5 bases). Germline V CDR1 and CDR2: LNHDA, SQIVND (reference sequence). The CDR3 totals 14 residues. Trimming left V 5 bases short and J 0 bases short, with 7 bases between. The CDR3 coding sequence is TGTGCCAGTAGTCAGGAGGCGAACACCGGGGAGCTGTTTTTT. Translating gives CASSQEANTGELFF.